The source of this T cell receptor (beta chain) is a study of blood T cell repertoires in COVID-19. The CDR3 is 15 residues long. Germline CDR1 and CDR2: KGHDR and SFDVKD. The cohort comprised adults aged roughly 18 to 95 years residing in some 24 US areas. TCRdb's copy holds only in-frame clones and misses some; the assay was immunoSEQ multiplex PCR. The data contain about 170,000 clones, 84% of them singletons. V usage is TRBV24-1 and J usage is TRBJ1-5; possible D gene TRBD1, 5 bases. What was sequenced was PBMCs or T cells enriched from blood (not recorded which). The source is a man aged 45-65 years who had recovered from COVID-19. The CDR3 nucleotides read TGTCCTCCACCCCTCGCAGGGAACGCTGGTCAGCCCCAGCATTTT. Translating it yields CPPPLAGNAGQPQHF.